This T cell receptor (beta chain) derives from a study of Graves' ophthalmopathy and Graves' hyperthyroidism (dated by TCRdb to 2017 to 2018). Broadly, across the study: Peripheral blood was collected at initial diagnosis, before any treatment. The study used signatures of the TCR beta repertoire to tell Graves' ophthalmopathy apart from Graves' hyperthyroidism and to predict which patients would progress to ophthalmopathy. In total, 135 blood samples were TCR-sequenced: 40 to 45 ophthalmopathy, approximately 80 hyperthyroidism and some 17 hyperthyroidism-to-ophthalmopathy patients. To explore V-J signatures distinguishing ophthalmopathy from hyperthyroidism, a discovery set of 100 or so patients (43 ophthalmopathy, 57 stable hyperthyroidism) was enrolled. The independent validation cohort included roughly 19 hyperthyroidism patients plus 17 patients who later progressed from hyperthyroidism to ophthalmopathy. In five or six hyperthyroidism patients, the T-cell repertoire of thyroid tissue was compared with the T-cell repertoire of blood. Once sampling was done, hyperthyroidism patients were given methimazole at a starting dose of 30 mg daily, while ophthalmopathy patients were given high-dose intravenous methylprednisolone. The roughly 90 discovery patients were divided at random into training and test sets in a 7:3 ratio. Points the paper makes about the study in general: Sample size was not predetermined statistically, and investigators were not blinded to group allocation. In cross-validation, the 13-signature model distinguished ophthalmopathy from stable hyperthyroidism with almost 90% sensitivity and about 81% specificity, and in the test set the corresponding values were approximately 80% and 75%. Most expanded thyroid clonotypes with a frequency above 0.001 also appeared in blood, which suggests that blood repertoires may reflect the immune response in the thyroid. In validation, the model predicted ophthalmopathy progression with 55% to 71% sensitivity and roughly 72% specificity; more than ten predicted patients were CT-confirmed with GO in a median of approximately 6.5 months.

Points on this clonotype: The antigen this receptor binds is unknown. There are no base qualities to consult, and no much larger clone falls within one base.

Relative to germline, V is 3 bases shorter and J is 6 bases shorter, with 15 bases between their ends. From its cysteine to its phenylalanine, the CDR3 spans 14 amino acids. This entry keeps only the CDR3 DNA: 42 bases, framed from base 1. The ophthalmopathy patients had moderately to severely active disease, with a Clinical Activity Score of 3 or higher, a NOSPECS grade of 4 or higher, and a disease duration of less than 3 months. Anyone with other autoimmune diseases, uncontrolled infections, pregnancy or lactation was excluded from the study. Diagnosis relied on clinical symptoms, serum thyroxine, TRAb, thyroid ultrasound and orbital computed tomography. Ficoll-Paque density gradient centrifugation was used to isolate PBMCs from around 9.1 ml of fresh peripheral blood. Total RNA was extracted with Trizol reagent and quality-checked on an Agilent 2100 Bioanalyzer. TCR beta CDR3 regions were amplified from RNA transcripts for repertoire sequencing. A first-round RT-PCR used HTBI primers with the Qiagen OneStep RT-PCR kit, followed by a second-round multiplex PCR, size selection and purification. The libraries underwent paired-end sequencing with 100 bp reads on an Illumina HiSeq2000. Concerning the study's data processing: SOAPnuke was used for read processing, and reads with adapters, uncalled bases, a mean Phred below 15, or no exact constant-primer or identifier match were discarded. COPE v1.2.5 was used to merge the high-quality paired reads. Unique nucleotide sequences were defined as clonotypes and aligned to IMGT TRB V, D and J references using MiTCR v1.1. Analysis was restricted to V-J combinations with a frequency above 0.0001, which covered about 99% of repertoires. For each V-J combination, a TCR clonal expansion and chaos score was defined as the ratio of F50 clonal expansion to chaos observed in the TCRdist matrix. Welch's t-statistics and random forest were used to reduce the features to approximately 13 V-J combinations, which were then used as input to a naive Bayes classifier. The Morisita-Horn index was used to measure how similar the thyroid and blood repertoires were. TCRdb itself trimmed the public reads at Q25 with fastp, ran MiXCR and retained productive beta chains. All rows with the same CDR3 protein become a single entry with the most common DNA and genes. None of the V and J calls come from the authors' own analysis; TCRdb made them. The sample has about 410,000 distinct CDR3 sequences on record, approximately 20% of them singletons. 1.6% of the sample comes from the top ten.

In this chain, TRBV12-3 or TRBV12-4 is recombined with TRBJ2-7; there is no confident call for the D gene. This receptor was obtained from a woman aged 18-29 years with Graves' ophthalmopathy. Donor details come from another sample of the same person, matched by shared clones. Specimen: peripheral blood. CDR3 sequence: CASSFGDGPAEQYF. The DNA reads as follows: TGTGCCAGCAGTTTCGGAGACGGACCTGCCGAGCAGTACTTC.